These T cell receptor beta chains were read from a single sample in a study of cytomegalovirus exposure and HLA in healthy donors. Sequenced by immunoSEQ multiplex PCR; TCRdb stores in-frame clones only, minus some. The sample yields 100,000 to 150,000 clones, roughly 76% seen once. Specimen: PBMCs. The receptor source for this set is a man aged 45-60 years in good health and CMV-seropositive. Both conserved end residues are part of each CDR3. Each record gives: V gene, J gene, clone size, D gene, CDR3 DNA, CDR3 protein. D genes are given only for firm matches. Size is stated for part of the rows, as once, few or many counts, or as a class when the clone is expanded.

>TRBV29-1|TRBJ1-1|-|TRBD1
TGCAGCGTTGAGGGGACAGGGAATTCTGCTGAAGCTTTCTTT
CSVEGTGNSAEAFF
>TRBV6-6|TRBJ2-7|-|-
TGTGCCAGCAGCGACAGGCTCTCCTACGAGCAGTACTTC
CASSDRLSYEQYF
>TRBV7-9|TRBJ1-1|few|TRBD1
TGTGCCAGCAGTCAGGGACAGGGGGAGAACACTGAAGCTTTCTTT
CASSQGQGENTEAFF
>TRBV4-1|TRBJ1-5|-|TRBD1
TGCGCCAGCAGTACATCCCCCTCGACAGGGCTTCAGCCCCAGCATTTT
CASSTSPSTGLQPQHF
>TRBV28|TRBJ2-7|-|TRBD2
TGTGCCAGCAGTTTATGGCTAGCGGGTATGAGCGAGCAGTACTTC
CASSLWLAGMSEQYF
>TRBV7-9|TRBJ2-3|few|-
TGTGCCAGCAGCTTAATTGAGGAAGATACGCAGTATTTT
CASSLIEEDTQYF
>TRBV7-2|TRBJ2-6|-|TRBD1
TGTGCCAGCAGCTTAGCTAGGACAGGGGCATCCGGGGCCAACGTCCTGACTTTC
CASSLARTGASGANVLTF
>TRBV28|TRBJ2-5|few|TRBD2
TGTGCCAGCAGCCCGAGCGGGAGATACGACGGGACCCAGTACTTC
CASSPSGRYDGTQYF
>TRBV18|TRBJ2-3|-|TRBD2
TGTGCCAGCTCACCCCCGGGACTAGCGGGAGGGAGCACAGATACGCAGTATTTT
CASSPPGLAGGSTDTQYF
>TRBV27|TRBJ1-1|-|-
TGTGCCAGCAGGTTGAATGGTTTGAGCACTGAAGCTTTCTTT
CASRLNGLSTEAFF
>TRBV7-2|TRBJ1-4|few|TRBD1
TGTGCCAGCAGCCCCGAGGGCAGGGGGAGTGAAAAACTGTTTTTT
CASSPEGRGSEKLFF
>TRBV2|TRBJ1-5|many|-
TGTGCCAGCAAGAGTGTCGGCAATCAGCCCCAGCATTTT
CASKSVGNQPQHF
>TRBV7-2|TRBJ1-2|-|-
TGTGCCAGCACCCTACTCGCTAACTATGGCTACACCTTC
CASTLLANYGYTF
>TRBV7-2|TRBJ1-2|-|TRBD1
TGTGCCAGCAGCTCGAACAGGGGGCGATGGGATGGCTACACCTTC
CASSSNRGRWDGYTF
>TRBV10-1|TRBJ2-1|-|-
TGCGCCAGCAGTGAGGCCCCAGCAGGGAACCCGCAGTTCTTC
CASSEAPAGNPQFF
>TRBV6-5|TRBJ1-1|-|-
TGTGCCAGCAGACGGGAGAGCTCGAACACTGAAGCTTTCTTT
CASRRESSNTEAFF
>TRBV15|TRBJ2-5|-|TRBD1
TGTGCCACCAGCAGCTTGACAGGGGTGGAGACCCAGTACTTC
CATSSLTGVETQYF
>TRBV7-8|TRBJ2-7|-|-
TGTGCCAGCAGCTTAGTAGGGGGGGACGTCGAGCAGTACTTC
CASSLVGGDVEQYF
>TRBV6-5|TRBJ2-7|-|TRBD2
TGTGCCAGCAGTTACTCGGGACTAGCGTCTTGGGGGCAGTACTTC
CASSYSGLASWGQYF
>TRBV7-2|TRBJ1-2|-|-
TGTGCCAGCAGCCCCGGGGAAGGGCACTATGGCTACACCTTC
CASSPGEGHYGYTF
>TRBV2|TRBJ2-1|few|TRBD2
TGTGCCAGCAGTGAAAGACTAGCGGGAGCCAATGAGCAGTTCTTC
CASSERLAGANEQFF
>TRBV5-4|TRBJ2-5|-|-
TGTGCCAGCAGCCTTACTAGCTCAGAGACCCAGTACTTC
CASSLTSSETQYF
>TRBV5-1|TRBJ1-1|-|TRBD1
TGCGCCAGCAGCAAGGGGACAGGGGCGAACACTGAAGCTTTCTTT
CASSKGTGANTEAFF
>TRBV19|TRBJ1-5|-|-
TGTGCCAGTAGTATAGGAGGGAACAATCAGCCCCAGCATTTT
CASSIGGNNQPQHF
>TRBV6-1|TRBJ1-2|-|-
TGTGCCAGCAGTGAAGTAACAGCCGACTATGGCTACACCTTC
CASSEVTADYGYTF
>TRBV6-5|TRBJ1-1|-|-
TGTGCCAGCAGTCCCCTCAGGGGCCAGCAAGAGGCTTTCTTT
CASSPLRGQQEAFF
>TRBV19|TRBJ2-7|-|-
TGTGCCAGTCCACCAACCGGGACATGGGCCTACGAGCAGTACTTC
CASPPTGTWAYEQYF
>TRBV10-1|TRBJ2-3|-|-
TGCGCCAGCAGACAGGGCACAGATACGCAGTATTTT
CASRQGTDTQYF
>TRBV5-1|TRBJ1-2|-|-
TGCGCCAGCAGTCCTACCCCAGGGATCGACTATGGCTACACCTTC
CASSPTPGIDYGYTF
>TRBV5-1|TRBJ1-1|-|-
TGCGCCAGCCGAAGGGTAACAGGGTTGGACACTGAAGCTTTCTTT
CASRRVTGLDTEAFF